The 7 T cell receptor beta chains below come from one sample, sequenced in a study of healthy donors' naive CD4 and CD8 T cells. TCR libraries were built from about 500 ng of total RNA by linear amplification. TCRdb ran MiXCR on the reads and lists one entry per CDR3 protein. The data show about 180,000 distinct CDR3 sequences, with 65% to 75% seen just once and more than 2% held by the top ten. The sequenced sample consisted of naive CD4+ and CD8+ T cells sorted from blood, pooled from several donors. The receptors shown here come from a pool of human donors in good health; the sample pools cells from several healthy donors.

This clonotype has just a few counts. V is TRBV6-2 or TRBV6-3 and J is TRBJ2-7; possible D gene TRBD1, 5 bases. Per the germline V gene, CDR1 is MNHEY and CDR2 is SVGEGT. CDR3 length: 13 residues. V lost 9 bases and J lost 0, with 12 bases in between. Here the CDR3 DNA reads TGTGCCAGTACCGGACAAGTCTCCTACGAGCAGTACTTC. This gives the protein CASTGQVSYEQYF.

J is TRBJ2-3 and V is TRBV6-5; D could derive from TRBD1 or TRBD2 (6 bases each). Per the germline V gene, CDR1 is MNHEY and CDR2 is SVGAGI. V gave up 2 bases and J gave up 4 bases, with 13 bases separating them. This CDR3 is built from 15 residues. CDR3 in DNA: TGTGCCAGCAGTTACGTATGGGGGGCGGCAGATACGCAGTATTTT. This sequence encodes CASSYVWGAADTQYF.

V usage is TRBV29-1 and J usage is TRBJ1-1; D is ambiguous. The CDR3 consists of 13 residues. V lost 2 bases and J lost 1, with 8 bases in between. Germline V gives CDR1 SQVTM, CDR2 ANQGSEA. CDR3 protein: CSVEQAQNTEAFF. In nucleotides, the CDR3 is TGCAGCGTTGAACAGGCTCAGAACACTGAAGCTTTCTTT.

The CDR3 sequence is CASSSGQGRGTQYF. In DNA, the CDR3 is TGTGCCAGCAGTTCAGGACAGGGTCGTGGGACCCAGTACTTC. V gene TRBV6-5 combines with J gene TRBJ2-5; TRBD1 matches at 8 bases. Germline CDR1 MNHEY, CDR2 SVGAGI. V was clipped by 4 bases and J by 7 bases; unmatched bases: 8. The CDR3 spans 14 residues.

The chain joins TRBV29-1 to TRBJ1-2; a weak D match, TRBD1 (6 bases). V was cut by 7 bases and J by 4 bases, with 10 bases left in between. There are 11 residues in the CDR3. CDR1 and CDR2 (germline): SQVTM, ANQGSEA. The CDR3 coding sequence is TGCAGCGCCCCACAGGGCTATGGCTACACCTTC. Amino acid sequence: CSAPQGYGYTF.

The rearrangement joins TRBV29-1 to TRBJ1-2, with a weak D call TRBD1 (5 bases). The germline V gene encodes CDR1 SQVTM and CDR2 ANQGSEA. V lost 0 bases, J lost 2 bases, and 13 bases lay in between. The CDR3 runs to 15 residues. The CDR3 protein is CSVEELGGGNYGYTF. The DNA for the CDR3 is TGCAGCGTTGAAGAATTGGGGGGAGGGAACTATGGCTACACCTTC.

Only a few counts were recorded for this clonotype. V gene TRBV5-1 combines with J gene TRBJ2-1; D is possibly TRBD1 (5 bases). Trimming cost V 0 bases and J 10 bases, with 14 bases left between them. This CDR3 contains 14 residues. Germline loops: CDR1 SGHRS, CDR2 YFSETQ. CDR3 sequence (DNA): TGCGCCAGCAGCTTGGACTCGCCCTCAGGGGAGCAGTTCTTC. Its translation: CASSLDSPSGEQFF.